This note documents a single TCR beta chain sequence. The data originate from a study of blood T cell repertoires in COVID-19. Some clones are missing from TCRdb's copy, which holds only in-frame ones; the method was immunoSEQ multiplex PCR. Of over 75,000 clones listed, around nine tenths were seen once; the top ten hold 4% to 4.5%. The sequencing input was peripheral blood. The TCR was taken from a human donor with COVID-19, enrolled during active disease. The donor label of this sample is uncertain.

The CDR3 nucleotides read TGTGCCAGCAGTGAAGCGGGCAGCTACAATGAGCAGTTCTTC. It is translated as CASSEAGSYNEQFF. The rearrangement uses TRBV6-1 and TRBJ2-1, with unresolved D. Germline CDR1 is MNHNS and CDR2 is SASEGT. This CDR3 has 14 amino acids. V lost 0 bases to trimming and J lost 3 bases, with 6 bases between them.